These 12 T cell receptor beta chains were all obtained from the same sample, sequenced in a study of T cell responses to AZD1222 COVID-19 vaccine (dated by TCRdb to the early 2020s). This sample's time point label indicates: baseline before first vaccination. The library relied on the immunoSEQ multiplex PCR assay. This is the immuneACCESS table as TCRdb keeps it, with only in-frame sequences that have V and J called. A part of the clones is gone; compared with another copy, unresolved V genes explain less than half, and the rest is unexplained. In all, the sample holds approximately 110,000 clones, and around 90% of those were seen once. Of the sample, 1% to 1.5% falls within the top ten clones. The sequencing used peripheral blood, collected on day 0 of AZD1222 vaccination. The receptors were sampled from an adult in good health.

This clone has only one observation. The rearrangement uses TRBV6-1 and TRBJ1-2, with TRBD1 matching over 8 bases. CDR3 size: 15 residues. The trim removed 0 bases at V and 3 bases at J, leaving 3 bases unmatched. Germline CDR1 MNHNS, CDR2 SASEGT. The CDR3 spells CASSEAPGGHYGYTF. CDR3 in DNA: TGTGCCAGCAGTGAAGCGCCAGGGGGCCACTATGGCTACACCTTC.

This clone has only a few counts. The chain has TRBV19 and TRBJ2-7; TRBD1 matches at 10 bases. With 6 bases clipped from V and 3 bases from J, the junction kept 2 bases outside the gene matches. CDR1 is LNHDA, CDR2 SQIVND, per germline (reference sequence). The CDR3 loop spans 13 amino acids. The CDR3 here is CASRRTGGYEQYF. The CDR3 coding sequence is TGTGCCAGTAGGAGGACAGGGGGCTACGAGCAGTACTTC.

The V call is TRBV16, the J call TRBJ1-2; TRBD1 aligns across 7 bases. The CDR3 loop spans 13 amino acids. Unmatched junction bases numbered 5, after V lost 2 bases and J lost 8 bases. CDR1 is KGHSY and CDR2 is FQNENV in the germline V gene. The CDR3 nucleotides are TGTGCCAGCAGCCAACCGGACAGGCAGGGCTACACCTTC. It yields the protein CASSQPDRQGYTF. Complete variable domain (other parts from reference TRBV16 and TRBJ1-2): GEEVAQTPKHLVRGEGQKAKLYCAPIKGHSYVFWYQQVLKNEFKFLISFQNENVFDETGMPKERFSAKCLPNSPCSLEIQATKLEDSAVYFCASSQPDRQGYTFGSGTRLTVV.

This clone was recorded once. The gene calls are TRBV5-1 and TRBJ1-1; TRBD1 agrees at 7 bases. The ends lost 3 bases at V and 2 bases at J; junction bases unmatched: 10. CDR3 length: 16 amino acids. Germline V lookup: CDR1 SGHRS, CDR2 YFSETQ. This CDR3 reads CASSSHLTGSNTEAFF. For the CDR3, the DNA is TGCGCCAGCAGCTCCCATTTGACAGGGTCTAACACTGAAGCTTTCTTT.

The CDR3: CASSTPSGGTQETQYF. In nucleotides, the CDR3 is TGTGCCAGTAGTACGCCTAGCGGGGGGACCCAAGAGACCCAGTACTTC. The chain couples TRBV19 to TRBJ2-5; TRBD2 agrees at 11 bases. Looked up from germline, CDR1 is LNHDA and CDR2 is SQIVND (reference sequence). Losses at the gene ends were 4 bases for V and 1 base for J; bases not matched to a gene: 5. CDR3 length: 16 residues.

V and J are TRBV21-1 and TRBJ2-6; TRBD1 is the table's D call, not checked against the DNA. TRBV21-1 is a listed pseudogene. The CDR3 is made up of 20 amino acids. The CDR3 reads CASSPSSPHHSASGANVLTF. DNA for the CDR3: TGTGCCAGCAGCCCAAGTTCCCCTCATCACAGTGCTTCTGGGGCCAACGTCCTGACTTTC.

The chain couples TRBV5-1 to TRBJ1-4; no clear D. V was pared by 2 bases and J by 2 bases, with 13 bases between. This CDR3 is 16 amino acids long. Germline V gives CDR1 SGHRS, CDR2 YFSETQ. CDR3 nucleotides: TGCGCCAGCAGCTTAGGCATCGGTGGTACTAATGAAAAACTGTTTTTT. This translates into CASSLGIGGTNEKLFF.

The genes are TRBV6-5 and TRBJ1-2, with unresolved D. V shed 5 bases and J shed 2 bases, with 12 bases lying between them. This CDR3 is 14 amino acids long. Germline-derived CDR1 and CDR2 are MNHEY and SVGAGI. The CDR3: CASSPDGWNYGYTF. The CDR3 DNA reads as TGTGCCAGCAGTCCTGACGGGTGGAACTATGGCTACACCTTC.

This clone was seen more than once but under ten times. The genes are TRBV30 and TRBJ1-2; D not resolved. This CDR3 spans 13 amino acids. The ends were cut back, 2 bases at V and 0 bases at J, with 7 bases in the middle. CDR1 and CDR2 (germline): GTSNPN, SVGIG (reference sequence). This chain's CDR3 is CAWSRAANYGYTF. The CDR3, as DNA: TGTGCCTGGAGTAGGGCAGCTAACTATGGCTACACCTTC. Complete variable domain (other parts from reference TRBV30 and TRBJ1-2): SQTIHQWPATLVQPVGSPLSLECTVEGTSNPNLYWYRQAAGRGLQLLFYSVGIGQISSEVPQNLSASRPQDRQFILSSKKLLLSDSGFYLCAWSRAANYGYTFGSGTRLTVV.

This clone has just one count. This chain uses TRBV2 with TRBJ1-3; no clear D. CDR1 SNHLY and CDR2 FYNNEI come from the germline V gene. The CDR3 extends over 13 amino acids. With 7 bases removed from V and 0 bases from J, the gap between germline ends came to 7 bases. DNA of the CDR3: TGTGCCAGCACCGGACTCTCTGGAAACACCATATATTTT. It codes for CASTGLSGNTIYF.

This rearrangement joins TRBV10-3 to TRBJ1-1; 7 bases map to TRBD1. This CDR3 comprises 15 residues. V lost 4 bases, J lost 0 bases, and 5 bases stayed unmatched. Per the germline V gene, CDR1 is ENHRY and CDR2 is SYGVKD. The CDR3 spells CAISGTQGMNTEAFF. In nucleotides, the CDR3 is TGTGCCATCAGTGGGACACAGGGGATGAACACTGAAGCTTTCTTT.

The chain uses TRBV29-1 and TRBJ2-5; a possible D gene is TRBD1 (6 bases). Deletions cut 7 bases from V and 0 bases from J, with 9 bases between. The CDR3 spans 12 residues. In germline, CDR1 is SQVTM, CDR2 ANQGSEA. The CDR3 sequence is CSGGQNQETQYF. In DNA, the CDR3 is TGCAGCGGTGGACAGAACCAAGAGACCCAGTACTTC.